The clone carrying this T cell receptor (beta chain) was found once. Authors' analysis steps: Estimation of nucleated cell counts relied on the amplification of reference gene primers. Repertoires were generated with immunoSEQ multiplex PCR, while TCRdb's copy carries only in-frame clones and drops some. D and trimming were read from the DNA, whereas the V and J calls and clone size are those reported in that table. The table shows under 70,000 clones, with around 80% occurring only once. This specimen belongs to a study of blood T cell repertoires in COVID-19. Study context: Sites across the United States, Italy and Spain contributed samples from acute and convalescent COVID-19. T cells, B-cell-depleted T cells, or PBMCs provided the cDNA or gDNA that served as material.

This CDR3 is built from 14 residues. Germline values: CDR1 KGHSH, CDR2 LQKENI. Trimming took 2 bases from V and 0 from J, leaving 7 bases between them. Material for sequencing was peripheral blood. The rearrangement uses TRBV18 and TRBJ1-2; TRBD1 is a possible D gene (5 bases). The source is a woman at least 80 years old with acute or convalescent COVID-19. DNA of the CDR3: TGTGCCAGCTCACCAGACAGAACTAACTATGGCTACACCTTC. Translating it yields CASSPDRTNYGYTF.